A single sample is the source of the 5 T cell receptor beta chains below, sequenced in a study of beta chain features in type 1 diabetes. Study observations and caveats: TCRB CDR3s from Type 1 diabetes patients were moderately but significantly shorter in all four CD4+ subsets.

These receptors' targets are unknown. Of the isolated RNA, all was reverse transcribed, and so the sequenced material was expressed TCRB transcripts. Libraries were prepared by immunoSEQ multiplex PCR; TCRdb keeps only in-frame clonotypes and omits some of them. The sample includes hundreds of thousands of clones, 15% seen only once; the top ten take roughly 0.015%. Sample: naive CD4+ T cells from blood. The receptors shown here come from a man aged 18 to 29 with type 1 diabetes.

The chain is built from TRBV5-6 and TRBJ2-1; the match to TRBD2 covers 8 bases. V trimming: 4 bases; J trimming: 8 bases; junction bases outside the gene matches: 8. The CDR3 runs 14 residues. The V gene's germline CDR1 is SGHDT and CDR2 YYEEEE. CDR3 sequence: CASSRREGDYEQFF. Written as DNA, the CDR3 is TGTGCCAGCAGCCGTCGGGAGGGCGATTATGAGCAGTTCTTC.

This chain connects TRBV9 to TRBJ2-7, with 11 nucleotides matching TRBD1. CDR1 is SGDLS and CDR2 is YYNGEE in the germline V gene. There are 16 residues in the CDR3. V shed 3 bases, J shed 5 bases, and the junction held 10 bases outside the gene matches. CDR3 nucleotide sequence: TGTGCCAGCAGCGCCAATCCGGGACAGGGGGTAAACGAGCAGTACTTC. Encoded protein: CASSANPGQGVNEQYF.

V and J are TRBV6-5 and TRBJ1-2, with D possibly being TRBD1 (5 bases). The V gene lost 2 bases and the J gene lost 1 base, with 5 bases spanning the gap. The germline gives CDR1 MNHEY, CDR2 SVGAGI. CDR3 length: 13 amino acids. The CDR3 bases are TGTGCCAGCAGTTACGACAGTAACTATGGCTACACCTTC. It is translated as CASSYDSNYGYTF.

This chain connects TRBV18 to TRBJ1-1; 8 nucleotides align to TRBD1. CDR1 and CDR2 (germline): KGHSH, LQKENI. The CDR3 runs to 14 residues. J was trimmed by 5 bases and V by 7 bases; bases with no gene match: 9. The DNA of the CDR3 is TGTGCCAGCTGGAAGACAGGGGTTGAGACTGAAGCTTTCTTT. It codes for CASWKTGVETEAFF. The full variable domain, in which reference TRBV18 and TRBJ1-1 provide the parts outside the CDR3, is NAGVMQNPRHLVRRRGQEARLRCSPMKGHSHVYWYRQLPEEGLKFMVYLQKENIIDESGMPKERFSAEFPKEGPSILRIQQVVRGDSAAYFCASWKTGVETEAFFGQGTRLTVV.

The chain uses TRBV14 and TRBJ1-2, with D maybe TRBD1 (5 bases). The CDR3 is 12 residues long. V lost 6 bases, J lost 8 bases, and 13 bases lay in between. Germline lookup yields CDR1 SGHDN and CDR2 FVKESK. The CDR3 nucleotides read TGTGCCAGCAGACCTCAGGGTGAGGGCTACACCTTC. Translation: CASRPQGEGYTF.